The rows below give T cell receptor beta chains drawn from one sample of a study of response to subunit inactivated influenza vaccine. TCRdb redid the calling of the RT-PCR reads with MiXCR, one entry per CDR3 protein. The repertoire includes around 570,000 distinct CDR3 sequences, around 8% of them detected once, and around 13% sits in the top ten. This specimen was PBMCs from blood, taken around 25 months after vaccination. Every receptor here comes from a man between 50 and 75 years old who received an inactivated influenza vaccine. Each CDR3 is given with its conserved first and last residue. D genes are given only for firm matches. Clone size is shown for a subset of rows, as once, few, many or a class of expanded clone.

v_call,j_call,d_call,clone_size,cdr3_aa,cdr3_nt
TRBV3-1,TRBJ2-1,TRBD2,many,CASSQTSGRSYNEQFF,TGTGCCAGCAGCCAGACTAGCGGCCGCTCCTACAATGAGCAGTTCTTC
TRBV7-2,TRBJ1-5,.,.,CASSLAQGRNQPQHF,TGTGCCAGCAGCTTAGCGCAGGGGAGAAATCAGCCCCAGCATTTT
TRBV20-1,TRBJ1-1,TRBD1,.,CSAVQQGSNTEAFF,TGCAGTGCGGTCCAACAGGGGTCTAACACTGAAGCTTTCTTT
TRBV5-1,TRBJ1-2,.,few,CASSLVGADGYTF,TGCGCCAGCAGCTTGGTAGGGGCTGATGGCTACACCTTC
TRBV20-1,TRBJ2-1,TRBD2,many,CSARVAGRIYNEQFF,TGCAGTGCTAGGGTAGCGGGGAGGATCTACAATGAGCAGTTCTTC
TRBV27,TRBJ2-1,TRBD2,few,CASSPRPIAGHLYNEQFF,TGTGCCAGCAGTCCTCGCCCTATAGCGGGACACCTCTACAATGAGCAGTTCTTC
TRBV4-1,TRBJ2-1,TRBD1,many,CASGDSSSYNEQFF,TGCGCCAGCGGGGACAGCAGCTCCTACAATGAGCAGTTCTTC
TRBV9,TRBJ2-5,.,.,CASSVDPGTGEETQYF,TGTGCCAGCAGCGTAGATCCCGGGACTGGGGAAGAGACCCAGTACTTC
TRBV4-1,TRBJ2-1,TRBD2,many,CASSRGGGFDEQFF,TGCGCCAGCAGCAGAGGCGGGGGTTTCGATGAGCAGTTCTTC
TRBV5-6,TRBJ1-3,.,many,CASSWGTLSGNTIYF,TGTGCCAGCAGCTGGGGGACGTTGTCTGGAAACACCATATATTTT
TRBV4-2,TRBJ1-5,.,many,CASSQAGDSNQPQHF,TGTGCCAGCAGCCAAGCTGGAGATAGCAATCAGCCCCAGCATTTT
TRBV5-1,TRBJ2-3,TRBD1,many,CASRWAGGGDTQYF,TGCGCCAGCAGGTGGGCAGGGGGCGGCGATACGCAGTATTTT
TRBV20-1,TRBJ2-3,.,few,CSANPGPNPGTQYF,TGCAGTGCTAACCCCGGGCCAAACCCCGGTACGCAGTATTTT
TRBV20-1,TRBJ2-2,.,few,CSALSTLTGELFF,TGCAGTGCACTAAGCACTCTCACCGGGGAGCTGTTTTTT
TRBV12-3/TRBV12-4,TRBJ1-1,.,.,CASSRTTRSNTEAFF,TGTGCCAGCAGTCGAACGACTCGGTCGAACACTGAAGCTTTCTTT
TRBV3-1,TRBJ2-1,TRBD2,many,CASSQTSGRGGEQFF,TGTGCCAGCAGCCAGACTAGCGGGAGGGGGGGTGAGCAGTTCTTC
TRBV10-3,TRBJ1-6,.,many,CAIQGFDSPLHF,TGTGCCATCCAGGGATTTGATTCACCCCTCCACTTT
TRBV5-5,TRBJ1-4,.,few,CASSPGSGTPNEKLFF,TGTGCCAGCAGCCCCGGATCCGGGACACCTAATGAAAAACTGTTTTTT
TRBV6-7,TRBJ2-3,TRBD2,few,CASSYSKHGRAPPDTQYF,TGTGCCAGCAGTTACTCGAAGCACGGGAGGGCCCCCCCAGATACGCAGTATTTT
TRBV7-8,TRBJ1-5,TRBD1,.,CASSPRGQGQPQHF,TGTGCCAGCAGCCCTAGGGGGCAGGGTCAGCCCCAGCATTTT
TRBV20-1,TRBJ1-3,.,.,CSAIVRNSGNTIYF,TGCAGTGCTATCGTAAGGAACTCTGGAAACACCATATATTTT
TRBV2,TRBJ1-4,.,few,CASSEWDPRGKLFF,TGTGCCAGCAGTGAGTGGGACCCCCGTGGAAAACTGTTTTTT
TRBV7-2,TRBJ2-7,TRBD1,.,CASSLATRTGRYEQYF,TGTGCCAGCAGCTTAGCTACCCGGACAGGACGCTACGAGCAGTACTTC
TRBV6-4,TRBJ1-2,.,few,CASSDFEMQRVYYGYTF,TGTGCCAGCAGTGACTTCGAAATGCAGAGGGTTTACTATGGCTACACCTTC
TRBV4-2,TRBJ1-3,TRBD1,few,CASSQEWGQASGNTIYF,TGTGCCAGCAGCCAAGAGTGGGGACAGGCCTCTGGAAACACCATATATTTT